This passage covers 27 T cell receptor beta chains from one sample sequenced in a study of T cell responses to AZD1222 COVID-19 vaccine. Some clones are missing from TCRdb's copy, which holds only in-frame ones; the method was immunoSEQ multiplex PCR. In the table there are 180,000 or so clones, roughly 92% of which are singletons. This sample comprised peripheral blood, obtained 28 days after the second AZD1222 dose. The receptors were gathered from an adult who received the AZD1222 COVID-19 vaccine.

The rearrangement links TRBV29-1 to TRBJ1-1; a possible D gene is TRBD1 (5 bases). V lost 6 bases and J 4 bases, leaving 15 bases between the germline ends. Germline-derived CDR1 and CDR2 are SQVTM and ANQGSEA. The CDR3 covers 13 residues. The CDR3 nucleotides read TGCAGCGTGGGACCTTCGTTTACCACTGAAGCTTTCTTT. Amino acid sequence: CSVGPSFTTEAFF.

In its sample, this clone was seen a few times. The V gene is TRBV5-1, the J gene TRBJ2-7; 9 bases agree with TRBD1. V gave up 4 bases and J gave up 3 bases; unmatched junction bases: 11. This CDR3 is 16 amino acids long. Germline V gene lookup returns CDR1 SGHRS and CDR2 YFSETQ. Here the CDR3 DNA reads TGCGCCAGCAGCACGGGCAACCGGGACAGGGTCTACGAGCAGTACTTC. It yields the protein CASSTGNRDRVYEQYF. The variable domain in full, with the rest retrieved from reference TRBV5-1 and TRBJ2-7, is KAGVTQTPRYLIKTRGQQVTLSCSPISGHRSVSWYQQTPGQGLQFLFEYFSETQRNKGNFPGRFSGRQFSNSRSEMNVSTLELGDSALYLCASSTGNRDRVYEQYFGPGTRLTVT.

The chain has TRBV6-5 and TRBJ1-6, with 10 bases matching TRBD1. V was pared by 1 base and J by 9 bases, with 3 bases of the junction left unmatched. The germline V gene encodes CDR1 MNHEY and CDR2 SVGAGI. The CDR3 consists of 15 residues. CDR3 nucleotides: TGTGCCAGCAGTTACTTTGACAGGGGGCTTTCACCCCTCCACTTT. It encodes CASSYFDRGLSPLHF.

This clone has just one count. This rearrangement joins TRBV5-4 to TRBJ2-7; 9 bases line up with TRBD1. V lost 3 bases to trimming and J lost 1 base; unmatched junction nucleotides: 14. The CDR3 extends over 18 amino acids. CDR1 and CDR2 (germline): SGHNT, YYREEE (reference sequence). The CDR3: CASSYYPGTGLRSYEQYF. CDR3 coding DNA: TGTGCCAGCAGCTACTACCCCGGGACAGGGCTTAGGTCCTACGAGCAGTACTTC.

This chain links TRBV29-1 with TRBJ2-3, with 11 nucleotides matching TRBD2. The germline V gene has CDR1 SQVTM and CDR2 ANQGSEA. The CDR3 runs to 14 residues. V dropped 6 bases and J dropped 6; count of bases not matched to a gene: 8. CDR3 loop: CSVLTSGRGDTQYF. The CDR3 DNA reads as TGCAGCGTCCTTACTAGCGGGAGAGGTGATACGCAGTATTTT.

The DNA for the CDR3 is TGTGCCAGTATCGGAGGTCTTGAAGCTTTCTTT. Its protein product is CASIGGLEAFF. This chain joins TRBV19 and TRBJ1-1; D gene unclear. CDR3 size: 11 residues. V gave up 7 bases and J gave up 7 bases, with 10 bases separating them. The V gene's germline CDR1 is LNHDA and CDR2 SQIVND (reference sequence).

The chain recombines TRBV2 with TRBJ1-4, with 7 bases that match TRBD1. The trim removed 6 bases at V and 7 bases at J, leaving 11 bases unmatched. This CDR3 contains 15 residues. CDR1 is SNHLY, CDR2 FYNNEI, per germline. CDR3 residues: CASRSRTGPLEKLFF. DNA for the CDR3: TGTGCCAGCAGGTCTCGGACAGGACCCCTTGAAAAACTGTTTTTT.

This chain joins TRBV30 and TRBJ2-2; 7 bases line up with TRBD1. V was pared by 4 bases and J by 6 bases, with 5 bases of the junction left unmatched. CDR1 is GTSNPN, CDR2 SVGIG, per germline (reference sequence). The CDR3 loop spans 13 amino acids. DNA for the CDR3: TGTGCCTGGATTCCACAGGGGCCCGGGGAGCTGTTTTTT. Its protein product is CAWIPQGPGELFF.

This rearrangement joins TRBV10-3 to TRBJ2-1, with a weak D call TRBD1 (7 bases). CDR1 is ENHRY, CDR2 SYGVKD, per germline. With 4 bases removed from V and 7 bases from J, the gap between germline ends came to 23 bases. The CDR3 contains 17 residues. CDR3 sequence: CAISGQGGSPLENEQFF. In nucleotides, the CDR3 is TGTGCCATCAGTGGGCAGGGGGGATCCCCTTTGGAGAATGAGCAGTTCTTC.

The J gene is TRBJ2-5, the V gene TRBV14; a possible D gene is TRBD1 (6 bases). The CDR3 contains 14 residues. Germline values: CDR1 SGHDN, CDR2 FVKESK. Trimming shortened V by 4 bases and J by 1 base, and 10 bases separated the two germline ends. The CDR3 coding sequence is TGTGCCAGCAGCCCCCGGGACATCCAAGAGACCCAGTACTTC. Its translation is CASSPRDIQETQYF.

V is TRBV2 and J is TRBJ1-5; 7 bases match TRBD1. The germline V gene encodes CDR1 SNHLY and CDR2 FYNNEI. The CDR3 totals 15 residues. V was pared by 3 bases and J by 6 bases, with 8 bases of the junction left unmatched. The CDR3 region has the DNA TGTGCCAGCAGTGATCAGGGGGTTGGGAGTCAGCCCCAGCATTTT. It translates to CASSDQGVGSQPQHF.

The rearrangement joins TRBV4-2 to TRBJ2-5, with D tentatively TRBD1 (6 bases). Per the germline V gene, CDR1 is LGHNA and CDR2 is YNFKEQ. This CDR3 has 15 residues. The V gene lost 6 bases and the J gene lost 5 bases, with 19 bases spanning the gap. The CDR3: CASSPAPSRGETQYF. CDR3 DNA sequence: TGTGCCAGCAGTCCCGCCCCGAGCAGGGGCGAGACCCAGTACTTC.

The V and J genes are TRBV6-6 and TRBJ1-1; D unresolved. Trimming left V 5 bases short and J 3 bases short, with 10 bases between. CDR3 length equals 13 residues. CDR1 MNHNY and CDR2 SVGAGI come from the germline V gene (reference sequence). The CDR3 region has the DNA TGTGCCAGCAGTCGGACTGAATACACTGAAGCTTTCTTT. It specifies CASSRTEYTEAFF.

This chain joins TRBV19 and TRBJ2-1; TRBD2 agrees at 8 bases. Losses at the gene ends were 4 bases for V and 3 bases for J; bases not matched to a gene: 5. Germline CDR1 reads LNHDA; CDR2 reads SQIVND (reference sequence). The CDR3 contains 15 residues. The CDR3 nucleotides read TGTGCCAGTAGTAGGGTAGCGGGGAGCTACAATGAGCAGTTCTTC. Translated, it gives CASSRVAGSYNEQFF.

This rearrangement joins TRBV5-4 to TRBJ2-2; tentatively, D is TRBD2 (5 bases). The CDR3 is 16 residues long. CDR1 is SGHNT, CDR2 YYREEE, per germline (reference sequence). V was pared by 4 bases and J by 4 bases, with 17 bases between. CDR3 loop: CASSPSRSSGTGELFF. The CDR3 nucleotides are TGTGCCAGCAGCCCTTCCCGGTCGAGCGGCACCGGGGAGCTGTTTTTT.

This clone came up a few times. The chain is built from TRBV10-3 and TRBJ1-3; D possibly corresponds to TRBD1 (6 bases). Germline CDR1 and CDR2: ENHRY and SYGVKD. V lost 2 bases, J lost 0 bases, and 11 bases lay in between. CDR3 length: 16 residues. The CDR3 DNA reads TGTGCCATCAGTGAGGGGAGGGGGAGCTCTGGAAACACCATATATTTT. Translated: CAISEGRGSSGNTIYF.

The V and J genes are TRBV21-1 and TRBJ2-1; TRBD2, the table's D call, was not compared with the DNA. TRBV21-1 is described as a pseudogene. This CDR3 region has 16 residues. CDR3 in DNA: TGTGCCAGCAGCAAAGGGTCGGGAGGCCCGGGGTATGAGCAGTTCTTC. The encoded protein is CASSKGSGGPGYEQFF.

The gene calls are TRBV18 and TRBJ1-1, with D tentatively TRBD1 (5 bases). This CDR3 spans 14 amino acids. Trimming took 5 bases from V and 3 from J, leaving 13 bases between them. Germline loops: CDR1 KGHSH, CDR2 LQKENI. The CDR3 protein is CASSAGYGDTEAFF. The CDR3 bases are TGTGCCAGCTCAGCAGGGTACGGTGACACTGAAGCTTTCTTT. The whole variable domain, remainder taken from reference TRBV18 and TRBJ1-1, is NAGVMQNPRHLVRRRGQEARLRCSPMKGHSHVYWYRQLPEEGLKFMVYLQKENIIDESGMPKERFSAEFPKEGPSILRIQQVVRGDSAAYFCASSAGYGDTEAFFGQGTRLTVV.

This clone was picked up one time. The chain recombines TRBV6-5 with TRBJ2-7, with D unresolved. Germline values: CDR1 MNHEY, CDR2 SVGAGI. The ends were cut back, 6 bases at V and 1 base at J, with 13 bases in the middle. The CDR3 covers 14 residues. The CDR3 reads CASRLKPPSYEQYF. The CDR3 bases are TGTGCCAGCAGACTGAAGCCCCCTTCCTACGAGCAGTACTTC.

The chain employs TRBV7-2 and TRBJ2-2; D remains ambiguous. The CDR3 has 14 residues. V was clipped by 1 base and J by 4 bases, with 7 bases between them. Per germline, CDR1 SGHTA and CDR2 FQGNSA. The CDR3 coding sequence is TGTGCCAGCAGCTTAGGGGGTTCCACCGGGGAGCTGTTTTTT. Encoded protein: CASSLGGSTGELFF. The whole variable domain, remainder taken from reference TRBV7-2 and TRBJ2-2, is GAGVSQSPSNKVTEKGKDVELRCDPISGHTALYWYRQSLGQGLEFLIYFQGNSAPDKSGLPSDRFSAERTGGSVSTLTIQRTQQEDSAVYLCASSLGGSTGELFFGEGSRLTVL.

This chain uses TRBV5-1 with TRBJ1-6; 9 bases align to TRBD1. V trimming: 0 bases; J trimming: 8 bases; junction bases outside the gene matches: 3. This CDR3 has 15 residues. In germline, CDR1 is SGHRS, CDR2 YFSETQ. CDR3 coding DNA: TGCGCCAGCAGCTTGGGTGGACAGGGGTATTCACCCCTCCACTTT. It encodes CASSLGGQGYSPLHF.

The chain carries TRBV6-1 and TRBJ1-5, with 10 bases matching TRBD1. The V gene's germline CDR1 is MNHNS and CDR2 SASEGT. Trimming cost V 6 bases and J 1 base; bases outside gene matches: 6. The CDR3 contains 16 residues. CDR3 bases: TGTGCCAGCAGAGAACCGGGACAGGGGAGCAATCAGCCCCAGCATTTT. The encoded protein is CASREPGQGSNQPQHF.

The chain recombines TRBV19 with TRBJ1-1; D uncertain. The length of the CDR3 is 12 residues. Germline V gene data show CDR1 as LNHDA and CDR2 as SQIVND (reference sequence). The germline V and J ends were trimmed by 3 bases and 6 bases, with 8 bases remaining between them. The CDR3 sequence: CASSMTPSEAFF. The CDR3 DNA follows: TGTGCCAGTAGTATGACACCATCTGAAGCTTTCTTT. Filled out from reference TRBV19 and TRBJ1-1, the complete variable domain reads DGGITQSPKYLFRKEGQNVTLSCEQNLNHDAMYWYRQDPGQGLRLIYYSQIVNDFQKGDIAEGYSVSREKKESFPLTVTSAQKNPTAFYLCASSMTPSEAFFGQGTRLTVV.

The rearrangement uses TRBV10-2 and TRBJ2-3; 8 bases agree with TRBD2. The CDR3 extends over 14 amino acids. The trim removed 9 bases at V and 6 bases at J, leaving 11 bases unmatched. The germline gives CDR1 WSHSY, CDR2 SAAADI. This chain's CDR3 is CASAGLAIFDTQYF. CDR3 DNA: TGCGCCAGTGCCGGACTAGCAATTTTTGATACGCAGTATTTT.

The chain combines TRBV2 with TRBJ1-5; D might be TRBD1 (5 bases). Germline V lookup: CDR1 SNHLY, CDR2 FYNNEI. Trimming removed 4 bases at V and 6 bases at J, with 19 bases between. The CDR3 has 16 residues. DNA of the CDR3: TGTGCCAGCAGTGGCCGACAGAGTCGATCGGGTCAGCCCCAGCATTTT. This codes for CASSGRQSRSGQPQHF. The whole variable domain, remainder taken from reference TRBV2 and TRBJ1-5, is EPEVTQTPSHQVTQMGQEVILRCVPISNHLYFYWYRQILGQKVEFLVSFYNNEISEKSEIFDDQFSVERPDGSNFTLKIRSTKLEDSAMYFCASSGRQSRSGQPQHFGDGTRLSIL.

This chain joins TRBV6-5 and TRBJ1-3; weak D call: TRBD1 (5 bases). V lost 6 bases and J lost 2, with 11 bases in between. The CDR3 runs 14 residues. Per germline, CDR1 MNHEY and CDR2 SVGAGI. The CDR3 is CASRGVVAGNTIYF. The CDR3 DNA follows: TGTGCCAGCAGGGGGGTTGTTGCTGGAAACACCATATATTTT.

This chain links TRBV6-5 with TRBJ1-2; 12 bases agree with TRBD1. Trimming took 2 bases from V and 6 from J; bases not matched to a gene: 7. This CDR3 spans 16 amino acids. CDR1 is MNHEY, CDR2 SVGAGI, per germline. The CDR3 sequence: CASSYAGTGGRDGYTF. CDR3 in DNA: TGTGCCAGCAGTTACGCCGGGACAGGGGGCAGAGATGGCTACACCTTC.